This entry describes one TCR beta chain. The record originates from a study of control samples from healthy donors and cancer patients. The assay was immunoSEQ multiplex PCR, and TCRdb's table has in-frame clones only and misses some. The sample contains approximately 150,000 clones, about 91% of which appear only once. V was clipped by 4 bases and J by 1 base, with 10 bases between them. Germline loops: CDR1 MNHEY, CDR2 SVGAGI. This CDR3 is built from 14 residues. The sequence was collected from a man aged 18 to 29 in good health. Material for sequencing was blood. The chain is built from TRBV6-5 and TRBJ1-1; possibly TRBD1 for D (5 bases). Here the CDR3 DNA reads TGTGCCAGCAGTTTCCAAGGGGAGAACACTGAAGCTTTCTTT. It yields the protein CASSFQGENTEAFF.